These 26 T cell receptor beta chains originate from one sample sequenced in a study of blood T cell repertoires in COVID-19. Profiled with immunoSEQ multiplex PCR; TCRdb holds only in-frame clones, not every one. The table has hundreds of thousands of clones, about nine tenths seen once; the top ten hold 3.1%. Specimen: PBMCs or T cells enriched from blood (not recorded which). The receptors derive from a woman in her forties or fifties in a cohort exposed to, infected with or recovered from COVID-19 (not recorded which).

This chain joins TRBV18 and TRBJ1-2; D may be TRBD1 (5 bases). Trimming removed 3 bases from V and 4 bases from J, with 18 bases in between. CDR1 and CDR2 from the germline V gene are KGHSH and LQKENI. CDR3 length: 16 amino acids. The CDR3 is CASSPTGVRAFYGYTF. The CDR3 bases are TGTGCCAGCTCACCCACGGGGGTCCGGGCTTTCTATGGCTACACCTTC. Drawing the rest from reference TRBV18 and TRBJ1-2, the complete variable domain is NAGVMQNPRHLVRRRGQEARLRCSPMKGHSHVYWYRQLPEEGLKFMVYLQKENIIDESGMPKERFSAEFPKEGPSILRIQQVVRGDSAAYFCASSPTGVRAFYGYTFGSGTRLTVV.

As concerns this clone: The junction departs from the called germline gene at one end, perhaps through a read error. The rearrangement links TRBV5-5 to TRBJ1-2; D remains unclear. The CDR3 has 12 residues. Germline V gives CDR1 SGHKS, CDR2 YYEKEE (reference sequence). The CDR3 DNA sequence: TGTGCCAGCAGCTTATTGGGCTCATACTCAAACTTC. Translated, it gives CASSLLGSYSNF.

This clone was recorded once. This chain connects TRBV12-3 or TRBV12-4 to TRBJ1-4; 7 bases map to TRBD1. Trimming removed 11 bases from V and 5 bases from J; junction bases left unmatched: 5. The CDR3 loop spans 12 amino acids. CDR3 residues: CAVRQGNEKLFF. CDR3 nucleotides: TGTGCCGTACGACAGGGAAATGAAAAACTGTTTTTT.

V and J are TRBV19 and TRBJ2-1, with 8 bases aligning to TRBD2. Germline lookup yields CDR1 LNHDA and CDR2 SQIVND (reference sequence). J was trimmed by 4 bases and V by 3 bases; bases with no gene match: 5. This CDR3 has 15 amino acids. The DNA for the CDR3 is TGTGCCAGTAGTATGACGGCGGGGGGTTACAATGAGCAGTTCTTC. It yields the protein CASSMTAGGYNEQFF.

This clone was detected a few times. This chain links TRBV6-4 with TRBJ2-2; TRBD2 is a possible D gene (6 bases). The CDR3 has 15 residues. The germline gives CDR1 MRHNA, CDR2 SNTAGT. Trimming removed 6 bases at V and 1 base at J, with 12 bases between. CDR3 amino acids: CASRAEGWNTGELFF. In nucleotides, the CDR3 is TGTGCCAGCAGAGCGGAGGGGTGGAACACCGGGGAGCTGTTTTTT.

This chain uses TRBV27 with TRBJ1-1; 7 bases fit TRBD1. Losses at the gene ends were 11 bases for V and 0 bases for J; bases not matched to a gene: 12. Germline V gene data show CDR1 as MNHEY and CDR2 as SMNVEV (reference sequence). CDR3 length: 15 residues. CDR3 amino acids: CAGPPGQAMNTEAFF. The CDR3 coding sequence is TGTGCCGGACCACCCGGACAGGCCATGAACACTGAAGCTTTCTTT.

In its sample, this clone was seen a few times. This chain's CDR3 is CASTGQAPEAFF. CDR3 DNA sequence: TGTGCCAGCACCGGACAGGCCCCTGAAGCTTTCTTT. The J gene is TRBJ1-1, the V gene TRBV5-5, with TRBD1 identical over 7 bases. This CDR3 spans 12 amino acids. V gave up 6 bases and J gave up 6 bases; unmatched junction bases: 5. The V gene's germline CDR1 is SGHKS and CDR2 YYEKEE (reference sequence).

The chain is built from TRBV18 and TRBJ1-5, with D possibly being TRBD1 (5 bases). This CDR3 comprises 14 residues. With 7 bases removed from V and 3 bases from J, the gap between germline ends came to 13 bases. Germline V gives CDR1 KGHSH, CDR2 LQKENI. The CDR3 region has the DNA TGTGCCAGCTTCAAGCAGGACAACAATCAGCCCCAGCATTTT. Translated: CASFKQDNNQPQHF. The whole variable domain, filled in from reference TRBV18 and TRBJ1-5, reads NAGVMQNPRHLVRRRGQEARLRCSPMKGHSHVYWYRQLPEEGLKFMVYLQKENIIDESGMPKERFSAEFPKEGPSILRIQQVVRGDSAAYFCASFKQDNNQPQHFGDGTRLSIL.

V is TRBV19 and J is TRBJ1-5; D may be TRBD1 (6 bases). Germline loops: CDR1 LNHDA, CDR2 SQIVND (reference sequence). This CDR3 has 14 residues. Deletions cut 7 bases from V and 4 bases from J, with 14 bases between. The CDR3 region has the DNA TGTGCCAGTAAATCAGGGGTGCGGAATCAGCCCCAGCATTTT. This codes for CASKSGVRNQPQHF.

V gene TRBV29-1 combines with J gene TRBJ2-3, with 12 nucleotides matching TRBD2. The CDR3 runs 14 residues. Trimming at V came to 6 bases and at J to 7 bases, leaving 8 bases not matched to a gene. Germline CDR1 SQVTM, CDR2 ANQGSEA. This chain's CDR3 is CSVQTSGGVHTQYF. The DNA of the CDR3 is TGCAGCGTCCAGACTAGCGGGGGTGTTCATACGCAGTATTTT.

This chain joins TRBV30 and TRBJ1-6; TRBD1 aligns across 10 bases. Trimming cost V 1 base and J 9 bases; bases outside gene matches: 6. This CDR3 has 15 residues. CDR1 is GTSNPN, CDR2 SVGIG, per germline (reference sequence). The CDR3 nucleotides read TGTGCCTGGAGTGGGCGACAGGGGGCGGGTTCACCCCTCCACTTT. Translation gives CAWSGRQGAGSPLHF.

V gene TRBV29-1 combines with J gene TRBJ2-7, with 7 bases lining up with TRBD1. CDR1 SQVTM and CDR2 ANQGSEA come from the germline V gene. The V and J ends lost 7 bases and 3 bases, in that order; junction bases with no gene match: 3. This CDR3 region has 11 residues. The CDR3 bases are TGCAGCGCGCACAGGGGCTACGAGCAGTACTTC. Residues: CSAHRGYEQYF.

This chain connects TRBV4-2 to TRBJ2-5; 8 nucleotides align to TRBD2. The J segment lost 2 bases and the V segment lost 1 base, leaving 6 bases of the junction unmatched. The germline CDR1 and CDR2 sequences are LGHNA and YNFKEQ. The CDR3 sequence is 16 residues long. CDR3 protein: CASSQGSGGGQETQYF. The CDR3 DNA sequence: TGTGCCAGCAGCCAAGGTTCTGGCGGGGGGCAAGAGACCCAGTACTTC.

The V and J genes are TRBV29-1 and TRBJ2-7; D gene unclear. Germline V gene data show CDR1 as SQVTM and CDR2 as ANQGSEA. There are 13 residues in the CDR3. Deletions cut 4 bases from V and 2 bases from J, with 12 bases between. The CDR3 is CSVAPDTTYEQYF. The DNA of the CDR3 is TGCAGCGTTGCACCAGATACCACCTACGAGCAGTACTTC.

This chain connects TRBV19 to TRBJ1-1, with 7 bases identical to TRBD1. The germline CDR1 and CDR2 sequences are LNHDA and SQIVND (reference sequence). Unmatched junction bases numbered 13, after V lost 3 bases and J lost 9 bases. This CDR3 comprises 15 residues. The CDR3 nucleotides are TGTGCCAGTAGTATGAGGCAGGGGGAAGTATTTCAAGCTTTCTTT. It yields the protein CASSMRQGEVFQAFF.

The J gene is TRBJ2-3, the V gene TRBV5-1; TRBD1 might be the D (6 bases). The V and J ends lost 0 bases and 1 base respectively, with 21 bases between them. The CDR3 contains 19 residues. Germline values: CDR1 SGHRS, CDR2 YFSETQ. The CDR3 nucleotides read TGCGCCAGCAGCTTGGCGGGCGTCTCAACAGGGTTGCGCACAGATACGCAGTATTTT. Translation: CASSLAGVSTGLRTDTQYF.

The V call is TRBV11-2, the J call TRBJ1-3, with TRBD1 identical over 8 bases. The junction had 6 bases not matched to a gene; V was cut back by 5 bases and J by 0 bases. This CDR3 is 16 amino acids long. CDR1 is SGHAT and CDR2 is FQNNGV in the germline V gene. The CDR3 region is CASSRGQVLSGNTIYF. The CDR3 DNA reads TGTGCCAGCAGCAGGGGACAGGTGCTCTCTGGAAACACCATATATTTT.

The rearrangement uses TRBV29-1 and TRBJ1-2, with 8 bases aligning to TRBD1. V dropped 6 bases and J dropped 8; count of bases not matched to a gene: 8. The CDR3 covers 12 residues. Germline V gene lookup returns CDR1 SQVTM and CDR2 ANQGSEA. The CDR3 nucleotides are TGCAGCGTCAATCAGGGGGCTTGGGGCTACACCTTC. Protein sequence: CSVNQGAWGYTF.

The chain uses TRBV5-4 and TRBJ1-2; no reliable D call. V was pared by 4 bases and J by 2 bases, with 12 bases between. CDR1 is SGHNT and CDR2 is YYREEE in the germline V gene (reference sequence). The CDR3 loop spans 14 amino acids. CDR3 in amino acids: CASSPGGGNYGYTF. CDR3 nucleotides: TGTGCCAGCAGCCCAGGTGGAGGGAACTATGGCTACACCTTC.

The chain carries TRBV5-6 and TRBJ2-7; TRBD1 matches 7 bases. CDR3 size: 15 residues. V lost 6 bases, J lost 3 bases, and 12 bases stayed unmatched. The germline V gene has CDR1 SGHDT and CDR2 YYEEEE. The CDR3 coding sequence is TGTGCCAGCATCCCCAGGGGGTCGACCGTCTACGAGCAGTACTTC. Encoded protein: CASIPRGSTVYEQYF. The complete variable domain, with remaining parts taken from reference TRBV5-6 and TRBJ2-7, reads DAGVTQSPTHLIKTRGQQVTLRCSPKSGHDTVSWYQQALGQGPQFIFQYYEEEERQRGNFPDRFSGHQFPNYSSELNVNALLLGDSALYLCASIPRGSTVYEQYFGPGTRLTVT.

The chain recombines TRBV2 with TRBJ1-6; TRBD1 agrees at 10 bases. The germline V gene has CDR1 SNHLY and CDR2 FYNNEI. There are 14 residues in the CDR3. The junction had 9 bases not matched to a gene; V was cut back by 6 bases and J by 13 bases. The CDR3 nucleotides are TGTGCCAGCAGCTGGGGGACAGGGGAGTGGCCCCTCCACTTT. Encoded protein: CASSWGTGEWPLHF.

V and J are TRBV5-1 and TRBJ2-2, with 7 bases that match TRBD1. The J segment lost 7 bases and the V segment lost 4 bases, leaving 10 bases of the junction unmatched. Germline V CDR1 and CDR2: SGHRS, YFSETQ. The CDR3 sequence is 15 residues long. The CDR3 sequence: CASSLRTGGYGELFF. The CDR3 bases are TGCGCCAGCAGCCTCAGGACAGGTGGCTACGGGGAGCTGTTTTTT. Complete variable domain (other parts from reference TRBV5-1 and TRBJ2-2): KAGVTQTPRYLIKTRGQQVTLSCSPISGHRSVSWYQQTPGQGLQFLFEYFSETQRNKGNFPGRFSGRQFSNSRSEMNVSTLELGDSALYLCASSLRTGGYGELFFGEGSRLTVL.

The rearrangement joins TRBV7-2 to TRBJ2-5; a possible D gene is TRBD2 (7 bases). The V end lost 2 bases, the J end lost 5 bases, and 15 bases lay between the germline ends. The CDR3 totals 15 residues. Germline V CDR1 and CDR2: SGHTA, FQGNSA. The CDR3 coding sequence is TGTGCCAGCAGCTTAATGGGGGGGCCATCGGAGACCCAGTACTTC. Translated, it gives CASSLMGGPSETQYF.

The V call is TRBV29-1, the J call TRBJ1-1; D is ambiguous. This CDR3 spans 13 amino acids. Germline assignment: CDR1 SQVTM and CDR2 ANQGSEA. Trimming left V 3 bases short and J 1 base short, with 9 bases between. In nucleotides, the CDR3 is TGCAGCGTTGATTACGGGGAGAACACTGAAGCTTTCTTT. Its translation is CSVDYGENTEAFF.

There are a few counts of this clone. The genes are TRBV4-3 and TRBJ2-1, with 10 positions matching TRBD2. The CDR3 contains 15 residues. The germline gives CDR1 LGHNA, CDR2 YSLEER. The trim removed 0 bases at V and 9 bases at J, leaving 5 bases unmatched. The CDR3 reads CASSQDTSGVGEQFF. CDR3 bases: TGCGCCAGCAGCCAAGATACTAGCGGGGTTGGTGAGCAGTTCTTC.

V is TRBV5-4 and J is TRBJ1-4; no clear D. This CDR3 is 14 amino acids long. With 4 bases removed from V and 8 bases from J, the gap between germline ends came to 15 bases. Germline CDR1 is SGHNT and CDR2 is YYREEE (reference sequence). The CDR3 DNA reads as TGTGCCAGCAGCCTGAACGGCGGGAAGGAAAAACTGTTTTTT. Its protein is CASSLNGGKEKLFF.